This TCR beta chain was retrieved from a study of T cells expressing NK-cell markers. General study results and limits: Specificity for HCMV among expanded NKG2C+ T cell clones was not established.

This CDR3 region has 14 residues. Germline V gives CDR1 SGHRS, CDR2 YFSETQ. Reanalyzing the 5' RACE reads, TCRdb keeps one entry per CDR3 protein, without DNA. This repertoire includes about 370,000 distinct CDR3 sequences. Notes on this clonotype: Its cognate antigen is unknown.

What was sequenced was blood T cells: a sorted CD56 or NKG2C T cell subset, CD4+ or CD8+ T cells, or bulk PBMC T cells (not recorded which). The clonotype originates from a woman between 45 and 65 years old in good health. The chain is built from TRBV5-1 and TRBJ2-3; checking the TCRdb D call of TRBD1 is not possible without DNA. The CDR3 region is CATSRAQSTDTQYF.